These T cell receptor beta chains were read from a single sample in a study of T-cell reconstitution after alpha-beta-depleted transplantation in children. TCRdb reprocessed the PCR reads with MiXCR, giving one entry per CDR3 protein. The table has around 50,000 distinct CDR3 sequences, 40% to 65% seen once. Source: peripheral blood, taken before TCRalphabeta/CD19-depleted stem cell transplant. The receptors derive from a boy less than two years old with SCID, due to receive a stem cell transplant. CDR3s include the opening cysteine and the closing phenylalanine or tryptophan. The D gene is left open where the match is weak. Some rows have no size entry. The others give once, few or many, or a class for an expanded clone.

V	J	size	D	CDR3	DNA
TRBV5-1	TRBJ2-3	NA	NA	CASSRDGSPGTDTQYF	TGCGCCAGCAGCCGAGACGGATCCCCCGGCACAGATACGCAGTATTTT
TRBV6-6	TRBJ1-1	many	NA	CASSTGRNTEAFF	TGTGCCAGCAGCACAGGGAGGAATACTGAAGCTTTCTTT
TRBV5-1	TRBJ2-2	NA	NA	CASSFGQPGELFF	TGCGCCAGCAGCTTCGGACAGCCCGGGGAGCTGTTTTTT
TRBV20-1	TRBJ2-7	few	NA	CSAISVSNSYEQYF	TGCAGTGCCATTAGCGTATCCAACTCCTACGAGCAGTACTTC
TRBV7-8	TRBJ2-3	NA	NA	CASSLLEADTQYF	TGTGCCAGCAGCTTACTCGAAGCGGATACGCAGTATTTT
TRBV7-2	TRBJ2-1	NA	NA	CASSLAGPSYNEQFF	TGTGCCAGCAGCTTAGCTGGCCCCTCCTACAATGAGCAGTTCTTC
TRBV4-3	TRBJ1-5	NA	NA	CASSPSYGDQPQHF	TGCGCCAGCAGCCCCAGTTATGGGGATCAGCCCCAGCATTTT
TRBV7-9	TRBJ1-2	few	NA	CASIMAGRNYGYTF	TGTGCCAGCATTATGGCAGGGAGGAACTATGGCTACACCTTC
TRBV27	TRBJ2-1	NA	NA	CASTFRSSYNEQFF	TGTGCCAGCACCTTCAGGAGCTCCTACAATGAGCAGTTCTTC
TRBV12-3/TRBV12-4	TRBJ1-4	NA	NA	CASSFRTAPNEKLFF	TGTGCCAGCAGTTTCCGGACGGCACCTAATGAAAAACTGTTTTTT
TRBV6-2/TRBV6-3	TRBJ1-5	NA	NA	CASNRGPNQPQHF	TGTGCCAGCAACCGGGGGCCCAATCAGCCCCAGCATTTT
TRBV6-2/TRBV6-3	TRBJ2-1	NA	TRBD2	CASSYYRASGGELDEQFF	TGTGCCAGCAGTTACTATAGGGCTAGCGGGGGGGAGTTGGATGAGCAGTTCTTC
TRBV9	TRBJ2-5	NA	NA	CASSVQGYQETQYF	TGTGCCAGCAGCGTACAGGGGTACCAAGAGACCCAGTACTTC
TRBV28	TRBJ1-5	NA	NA	CASRIHSGANQPQHF	TGTGCCAGCAGGATCCATTCAGGGGCGAATCAGCCCCAGCATTTT
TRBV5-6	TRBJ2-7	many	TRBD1	CASSPKGAGFYEQYF	TGTGCCAGCAGCCCTAAGGGGGCCGGCTTCTACGAGCAGTACTTC
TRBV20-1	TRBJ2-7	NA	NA	CSARRPDLYEQYF	TGCAGTGCTAGACGTCCCGACCTTTACGAGCAGTACTTC
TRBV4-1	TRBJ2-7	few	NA	CASSQGAGQYEQYF	TGCGCCAGCAGCCAAGGTGCAGGTCAATACGAGCAGTACTTC
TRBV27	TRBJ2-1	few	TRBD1	CASSFLDRDHEQFF	TGTGCCAGCAGCTTCCTGGACAGGGACCATGAGCAGTTCTTC
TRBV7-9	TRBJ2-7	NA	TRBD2	CASWEGNERYF	TGTGCCTCCTGGGAGGGGAACGAGCGGTACTTC
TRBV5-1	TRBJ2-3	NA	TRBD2	CASSLAMIAGGSDTQYF	TGCGCCAGCAGCTTGGCCATGATAGCGGGGGGATCCGATACGCAGTATTTT
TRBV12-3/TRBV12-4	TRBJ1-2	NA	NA	CASSLAGGGRYGYTF	TGTGCCAGCAGTTTAGCCGGGGGGGGGAGATATGGCTACACCTTC
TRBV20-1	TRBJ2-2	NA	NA	CSARDLSGGDTGELFF	TGCAGTGCTAGAGATCTGTCGGGGGGCGACACCGGGGAGCTGTTTTTT
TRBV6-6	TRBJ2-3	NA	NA	CASIRTFGDTQYF	TGTGCCAGCATCAGGACCTTTGGGGATACGCAGTATTTT
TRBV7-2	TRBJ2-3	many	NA	CASSSGLGGGTDTQYF	TGTGCCAGCAGCTCCGGACTGGGAGGAGGCACAGATACGCAGTATTTT
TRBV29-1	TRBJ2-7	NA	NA	CSVGTGQGFYEQYF	TGCAGCGTTGGCACAGGGCAGGGCTTCTACGAGCAGTACTTC
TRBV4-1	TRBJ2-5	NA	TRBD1	CASSLGQGDETQYF	TGCGCCAGCAGCCTCGGACAGGGGGACGAGACCCAGTACTTC
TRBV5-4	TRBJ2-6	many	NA	CASSLAPGGGSSGANVLTF	TGTGCCAGCAGCTTGGCACCAGGGGGAGGGAGCTCTGGGGCCAACGTCCTGACTTTC
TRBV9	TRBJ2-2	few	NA	CASSRIGATNTGELFF	TGTGCCAGCAGCCGGATTGGGGCAACGAACACCGGGGAGCTGTTTTTT
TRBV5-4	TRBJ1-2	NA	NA	CASMHPTSYGYTF	TGTGCCAGCATGCATCCCACCTCCTATGGCTACACCTTC
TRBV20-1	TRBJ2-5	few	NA	CSARGSAETQYF	TGCAGTGCTAGAGGGTCAGCCGAGACCCAGTACTTC
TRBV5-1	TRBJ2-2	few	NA	CASSLDSPRTGELFF	TGCGCCAGCAGCTTGGATTCTCCCCGCACCGGGGAGCTGTTTTTT
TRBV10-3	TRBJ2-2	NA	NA	CAVRLPTGELFF	TGTGCCGTCAGACTCCCCACCGGGGAGCTGTTTTTT
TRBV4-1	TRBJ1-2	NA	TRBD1	CASSQLGTGSNYGYTF	TGCGCCAGCAGCCAATTGGGGACAGGGAGTAACTATGGCTACACCTTC
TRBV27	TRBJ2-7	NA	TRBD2	CASRRLAGVDEQYF	TGTGCCAGCCGTAGACTAGCGGGGGTCGACGAGCAGTACTTC
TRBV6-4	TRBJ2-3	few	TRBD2	CASSAGGGTDTQYF	TGTGCCAGCAGCGCGGGGGGGGGCACAGATACGCAGTATTTT
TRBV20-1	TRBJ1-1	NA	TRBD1	CSAGTVNTEAFF	TGCAGTGCCGGGACAGTGAACACTGAAGCTTTCTTT